Below, 5 T cell receptor beta chains from the same sample are listed, as sequenced in a study of T cells in Graves' hyperthyroidism and ophthalmopathy. Amplified TCR beta CDR3 regions came from RNA transcripts. First-round RT-PCR of the TCR CDR3 relied on the HTBI primer set. TCRdb passed the multiplex PCR reads through MiXCR, listing each CDR3 protein once. This sample has some 600,000 distinct CDR3 sequences; approximately 15% occur once, and the top ten carry 5% to 7%. What was sequenced was blood. These receptors originate from a woman aged 30 to 39 with Graves' hyperthyroidism that later progressed to Graves' ophthalmopathy.

In its sample, this clonotype was seen a few times. This sequence joins TRBV20-1 and TRBJ1-1; D perhaps matches TRBD1 (6 bases). The CDR3 covers 13 residues. Trimming cost V 5 bases and J 0 bases, with 10 bases left between them. CDR1 is DFQATT, CDR2 SNEGSKA, per germline (reference sequence). CDR3 sequence: CSASQGMNTEAFF. The CDR3 nucleotides read TGCAGTGCTTCACAGGGAATGAACACTGAAGCTTTCTTT.

This clonotype has a count of ten or more. J is TRBJ2-3 and V is TRBV7-2; D is uncertain. V was cut by 2 bases and J by 3 bases, with 0 bases left in between. The CDR3 totals 11 residues. Germline V gene sequence: CDR1 SGHTA, CDR2 FQGNSA. Written as DNA, the CDR3 is TGTGCCAGCAGCTTAACAGATACGCAGTATTTT. As protein: CASSLTDTQYF.

This clonotype was seen many times. The chain employs TRBV12-3 or TRBV12-4 and TRBJ2-2; 7 nucleotides agree with TRBD2. V dropped 4 bases and J dropped 2; count of bases not matched to a gene: 13. This CDR3 comprises 18 residues. The CDR3 sequence: CASSSLPAGRFNTGELFF. CDR3 nucleotide sequence: TGTGCCAGCAGTTCTCTCCCAGCGGGAAGATTTAACACCGGGGAGCTGTTTTTT.

This clonotype was counted ten times or more. The rearrangement links TRBV18 to TRBJ2-5; the D gene is possibly TRBD2 (5 bases). This CDR3 region has 15 residues. V lost 0 bases, J lost 4 bases, and 12 bases lay in between. Per germline, CDR1 KGHSH and CDR2 LQKENI. CDR3 sequence (DNA): TGTGCCAGCTCACCACCTAGGGAGTCCCTAGAGACCCAGTACTTC. The encoded protein is CASSPPRESLETQYF.

V usage is TRBV20-1 and J usage is TRBJ2-7; 8 bases are shared with TRBD2. Germline-derived CDR1 and CDR2 are DFQATT and SNEGSKA (reference sequence). With 5 bases clipped from V and 5 bases from J, the junction kept 14 bases outside the gene matches. The CDR3 runs to 15 residues. The CDR3 loop is CSAGKAGDGTDEQYF. CDR3 sequence (DNA): TGCAGTGCTGGGAAAGCGGGAGATGGGACTGACGAGCAGTACTTC.